This TCR beta chain is drawn from a study of cytomegalovirus exposure and HLA in healthy donors. The primer mix had 60 Vbeta and 13 Jbeta primers. Per the authors' pipeline: Later, tens of millions of unique TCR beta chains were counted in an analysis, and some 10 million of them were shared. Method: immunoSEQ multiplex PCR; TCRdb's copy keeps in-frame clones and lacks some. V and J calls plus clone size are reproduced from that table; the DNA served to infer D and trimming. The top ten hold about 2% of the sample, which has roughly 130,000 clones, approximately 81% seen once. In nominal health when sampled, donors likely had unrecorded immune exposures nonetheless. The TCR comes from a man in his late teens or twenties in good health and CMV-seronegative. Sequences were obtained from PBMCs.

The CDR3 DNA sequence: TGCGCCAGCAGCCAAGCAAGAAAAGGGACTAGCGGGAAAGAGACCCAGTACTTC. Translation: CASSQARKGTSGKETQYF. The chain couples TRBV4-3 to TRBJ2-5; 13 positions match TRBD2. Germline assignment: CDR1 LGHNA and CDR2 YSLEER. The CDR3 has 18 residues. J lost 3 bases, V lost 1 base, and 8 bases had no gene match.